This T cell receptor (beta chain) emerged from a study of blood T cell repertoires in COVID-19. Study-wide context: PBMCs, B-cell-depleted T cells, or T cells were the source of the cDNA or gDNA that made up the material.

Authors' analysis steps: Amplifying reference gene primers gave estimates of nucleated cell counts. Produced via immunoSEQ multiplex PCR; TCRdb's table is partial and in-frame only. V, J and clone size reflect that table, while D and trimming were determined from the DNA. Here the sample spans fewer than 35,000 clones, 75% to 90% being singletons. This clone was found once. CDR1 and CDR2 (germline): SGDLS, YYNGEE. This CDR3 contains 15 residues. V dropped 0 bases and J dropped 6; count of bases not matched to a gene: 1. The sequence was collected from a man in his fifties or sixties with active or convalescent COVID-19. The specimen was peripheral blood. The chain links TRBV9 to TRBJ2-7, with 15 bases matching TRBD2. The CDR3 here is CASSVVGLAGGEQYF. DNA of the CDR3: TGTGCCAGCAGCGTAGTGGGACTAGCGGGAGGCGAGCAGTACTTC.